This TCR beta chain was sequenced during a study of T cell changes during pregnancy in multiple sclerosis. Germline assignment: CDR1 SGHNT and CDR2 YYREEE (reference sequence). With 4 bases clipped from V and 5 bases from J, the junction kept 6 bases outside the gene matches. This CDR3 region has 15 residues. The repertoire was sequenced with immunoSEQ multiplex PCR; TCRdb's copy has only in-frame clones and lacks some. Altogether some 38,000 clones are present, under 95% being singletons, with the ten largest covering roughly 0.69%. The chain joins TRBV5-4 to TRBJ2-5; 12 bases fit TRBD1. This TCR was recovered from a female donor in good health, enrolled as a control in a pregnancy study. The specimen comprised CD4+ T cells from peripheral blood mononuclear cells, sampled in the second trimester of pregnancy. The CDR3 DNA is TGTGCCAGCAGCGCGGGACAGGGGGCCTGGGAGACCCAGTACTTC. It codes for CASSAGQGAWETQYF.